The next 24 T cell receptor beta chains were all read from a single sample in a study of beta chain features in type 1 diabetes. Expressed TCRB transcripts were sequenced because the entire RNA isolate underwent reverse transcription. The method was immunoSEQ multiplex PCR; TCRdb's version includes in-frame clones alone and lacks a portion of them. The sample lists 850,000 to 900,000 clones, around a sixth occurring once. The sequenced sample consisted of naive CD4+ T cells from blood. These receptor sequences come from a woman aged 18-35 years in good health.

The chain's CDR3 is CASRYTTGVGTEAFF. The CDR3 DNA is TGTGCCAGCAGATACACTACAGGGGTGGGCACTGAAGCTTTCTTT. The chain uses TRBV6-1 and TRBJ1-1, with 7 positions matching TRBD1. The CDR3 contains 15 residues. CDR1 is MNHNS and CDR2 is SASEGT in the germline V gene. The ends lost 6 bases at V and 4 bases at J; junction bases unmatched: 11.

This chain links TRBV6-5 with TRBJ2-1; perhaps TRBD2 as D (6 bases). The CDR3 sequence is 14 residues long. Germline V gene sequence: CDR1 MNHEY, CDR2 SVGAGI. Trimming took 6 bases from V and 1 from J, leaving 10 bases between them. CDR3 amino acids: CASSTGGSYNEQFF. In DNA, the CDR3 is TGTGCCAGCAGCACCGGGGGTTCCTACAATGAGCAGTTCTTC.

The chain is built from TRBV19 and TRBJ1-2; D remains ambiguous. V was clipped by 5 bases and J by 5 bases, with 12 bases between them. The CDR3 spans 13 residues. Germline V CDR1 and CDR2: LNHDA, SQIVND (reference sequence). The chain's CDR3 is CASSETIRYGYTF. The DNA for the CDR3 is TGTGCCAGTAGTGAGACAATCCGTTATGGCTACACCTTC.

This clone was seen a handful of times. The rearrangement links TRBV10-3 to TRBJ2-7, with 7 bases matching TRBD1. V lost 5 bases and J lost 6; bases outside the gene matches: 7. The V gene's germline CDR1 is ENHRY and CDR2 SYGVKD. The CDR3 is made up of 13 amino acids. CDR3 in amino acids: CAISKNRGSEQYF. The CDR3 nucleotides read TGTGCCATCAGTAAGAACAGGGGTAGCGAGCAGTACTTC.

The rearrangement joins TRBV11-2 to TRBJ1-2; weak D call: TRBD1 (6 bases). The CDR3 loop spans 12 amino acids. Trimming cost V 5 bases and J 8 bases, with 12 bases left between them. Germline V gives CDR1 SGHAT, CDR2 FQNNGV. The CDR3 nucleotides read TGTGCCAGCAGCCTACAGGGTCGGGGCTACACCTTC. It yields the protein CASSLQGRGYTF.

V usage is TRBV6-5 and J usage is TRBJ1-5; D call uncertain. Per germline, CDR1 MNHEY and CDR2 SVGAGI. Trimming shortened V by 3 bases and J by 11 bases, and 5 bases separated the two germline ends. The CDR3 sequence is 10 residues long. CDR3 coding DNA: TGTGCCAGCAGTTATCTGGCCCAGCATTTT. Protein product: CASSYLAQHF.

This clone was counted only a few times. J is TRBJ2-2 and V is TRBV18, with 11 bases matching TRBD2. The CDR3 is made up of 17 amino acids. The V and J ends lost 3 bases and 6 bases, in that order; junction bases with no gene match: 9. Germline CDR1 reads KGHSH; CDR2 reads LQKENI. The CDR3 region has the DNA TGTGCCAGCTCACCGAAAAAGACTAGCGGGATCGCCGGGGAGCTGTTTTTT. Translating it yields CASSPKKTSGIAGELFF. The complete variable domain, with remaining parts taken from reference TRBV18 and TRBJ2-2, reads NAGVMQNPRHLVRRRGQEARLRCSPMKGHSHVYWYRQLPEEGLKFMVYLQKENIIDESGMPKERFSAEFPKEGPSILRIQQVVRGDSAAYFCASSPKKTSGIAGELFFGEGSRLTVL.

This clone has a single count. The rearrangement uses TRBV20-1 and TRBJ1-4; unclear D gene. V gave up 7 bases and J gave up 8 bases, with 11 bases separating them. The CDR3 is 11 residues long. CDR1 and CDR2 (germline): DFQATT, SNEGSKA (reference sequence). DNA of the CDR3: TGCAGTGGCAACTTGGGCGAAAAACTGTTTTTT. Amino acids: CSGNLGEKLFF.

This clone was seen more than once but under ten times. This chain uses TRBV2 with TRBJ2-4, with D perhaps matching TRBD1 (5 bases). Trimming shortened V by 0 bases and J by 9 bases, and 12 bases separated the two germline ends. The CDR3 length is 14 residues. The germline V gene has CDR1 SNHLY and CDR2 FYNNEI. The CDR3 loop reads CASSEAGRGGIQYF. CDR3 bases: TGTGCCAGCAGTGAAGCGGGTAGGGGTGGCATTCAGTACTTC.

This chain links TRBV29-1 with TRBJ2-7; TRBD1 or TRBD2 may be the D gene (6 bases each). The CDR3 is 14 residues long. CDR1 SQVTM and CDR2 ANQGSEA come from the germline V gene. V was pared by 6 bases and J by 1 base, with 16 bases between. CDR3 amino acids: CSVAGTRGSYEQYF. The CDR3, as DNA: TGCAGCGTGGCCGGGACACGGGGGTCCTACGAGCAGTACTTC.

The rearrangement links TRBV5-6 to TRBJ1-5; weak D call: TRBD1 (6 bases). V was clipped by 1 base and J by 8 bases, with 19 bases between them. The germline CDR1 and CDR2 sequences are SGHDT and YYEEEE. The CDR3 length is 16 residues. For the CDR3, the DNA is TGTGCCAGCAGCTTGTTCCAGGCGGGGGGCTCGGAGCCCCAGCATTTT. Translated, it gives CASSLFQAGGSEPQHF.

This chain connects TRBV11-1 to TRBJ2-5; D may be TRBD1 or TRBD2 (5 bases each). This CDR3 has 14 amino acids. V was trimmed by 1 base and J by 2 bases, leaving 8 bases between them. The germline V gene has CDR1 SGHAT and CDR2 FQDESV (reference sequence). The CDR3 region is CASSLGGVQETQYF. In DNA form, the CDR3 reads TGTGCCAGCAGCTTAGGAGGGGTTCAAGAGACCCAGTACTTC.

This chain joins TRBV15 and TRBJ2-3, with 8 bases fitting TRBD1. V shed 5 bases, J shed 5 bases, and the junction held 6 bases outside the gene matches. The germline gives CDR1 LNHNV, CDR2 YYDKDF (reference sequence). CDR3 length: 14 amino acids. CDR3 sequence: CATSPGQDIDTQYF. The CDR3 coding sequence is TGTGCCACCAGCCCGGGACAGGATATAGATACGCAGTATTTT.

This chain connects TRBV7-9 to TRBJ2-5, with unresolved D. The J call may be faulty, since TRBJ2-7 better matches the DNA end. Per germline, CDR1 SEHNR and CDR2 FQNEAQ (reference sequence). The CDR3 has 13 residues. CDR3 residues: CASSLAPLHEQYF. The CDR3 DNA is TGTGCCAGCAGCTTAGCCCCCCTGCACGAGCAGTACTTC.

This clone was counted only a few times. The rearrangement joins TRBV9 to TRBJ2-5, with D possibly TRBD1 on 5 matching bases. The V end was cut by 4 bases, the J end by 5 bases, with 18 bases between. The CDR3 consists of 15 residues. In germline, CDR1 is SGDLS, CDR2 YYNGEE. Here the CDR3 reads CASSPLGANGETQYF. DNA of the CDR3: TGTGCCAGCAGCCCGCTTGGGGCGAACGGGGAGACCCAGTACTTC.

The chain combines TRBV11-2 with TRBJ2-1; 13 nucleotides match TRBD2. Per germline, CDR1 SGHAT and CDR2 FQNNGV. Trimming cost V 0 bases and J 6 bases; bases outside gene matches: 5. The CDR3 runs to 17 residues. Here the CDR3 reads CASSLDWGLAGTNEQFF. The CDR3 DNA is TGTGCCAGCAGCTTAGATTGGGGACTAGCGGGGACCAATGAGCAGTTCTTC.

This clone turned up a few times. The chain combines TRBV7-2 with TRBJ2-1; D uncertain. CDR1 is SGHTA, CDR2 FQGNSA, per germline. The CDR3 extends over 13 amino acids. V was shortened by 1 base and J by 13 bases, with 14 bases between the two germline ends. CDR3 sequence reads: CASSLDKGLVQFF. CDR3 in DNA: TGTGCCAGCAGCTTAGATAAAGGTTTAGTCCAGTTCTTC.

The chain has TRBV27 and TRBJ1-2, with 11 bases matching TRBD1. V lost 5 bases and J lost 7; bases outside the gene matches: 18. In germline, CDR1 is MNHEY, CDR2 SMNVEV (reference sequence). The CDR3 covers 18 residues. DNA of the CDR3: TGTGCCAGCAGTGCCATACGCCGGGACAGGGGGGCCCTTGGTGGCTACACCTTC. Encoded protein: CASSAIRRDRGALGGYTF.

This clone has a handful of counts. The rearrangement joins TRBV28 to TRBJ2-1, with no clear D. V shed 5 bases and J shed 3 bases, with 5 bases lying between them. The CDR3 covers 12 residues. Germline V gives CDR1 MDHEN, CDR2 SYDVKM. The CDR3 region is CASSGNYNEQFF. CDR3 sequence (DNA): TGTGCCAGCAGTGGCAACTACAATGAGCAGTTCTTC.

There are a few counts of this clone. The V call is TRBV6-1, the J call TRBJ2-7; perhaps D is TRBD1 or TRBD2 (5 bases each). This CDR3 is 13 amino acids long. The germline CDR1 and CDR2 sequences are MNHNS and SASEGT. V was cut by 6 bases and J by 0 bases, with 9 bases left in between. The CDR3 region has the DNA TGTGCCAGCAGGGGACGGAACTCCTACGAGCAGTACTTC. It translates to CASRGRNSYEQYF.

In this sample, this clone turned up a few times. The V call is TRBV28, the J call TRBJ1-5; D might be TRBD1 (6 bases). V dropped 4 bases and J dropped 0 bases, with 16 bases sitting between them. Germline V gene lookup returns CDR1 MDHEN and CDR2 SYDVKM. The CDR3 is 17 amino acids. Here the CDR3 reads CASSSHGGLDSNQPQHF. The CDR3 bases are TGTGCCAGCAGTTCCCATGGGGGGCTGGATAGCAATCAGCCCCAGCATTTT.

This sequence joins TRBV6-6 and TRBJ2-1; D is perhaps TRBD2 (5 bases). The CDR3 sequence is 15 residues long. V was trimmed by 3 bases and J by 9 bases, leaving 18 bases between them. Germline-derived CDR1 and CDR2 are MNHNY and SVGAGI (reference sequence). Here the CDR3 DNA reads TGTGCCAGCAGTTATCCGACGGGGAGCTTGAGTGAGCAGTTCTTC. It codes for CASSYPTGSLSEQFF.

This clone was seen a handful of times. This rearrangement joins TRBV4-3 to TRBJ2-4; TRBD2 might be the D (5 bases). The germline CDR1 and CDR2 sequences are LGHNA and YSLEER. V lost 0 bases, J lost 7 bases, and 13 bases lay in between. CDR3 length: 15 residues. CDR3 residues: CASSQDRAPGNIQYF. The CDR3, as DNA: TGCGCCAGCAGCCAAGATAGGGCCCCGGGGAACATTCAGTACTTC.

V usage is TRBV28 and J usage is TRBJ1-2, with 8 bases identical to TRBD1. Trimming removed 4 bases from V and 4 bases from J; junction bases left unmatched: 2. The CDR3 consists of 13 residues. Germline values: CDR1 MDHEN, CDR2 SYDVKM. The CDR3 reads CASSSGQVYGYTF. The CDR3 nucleotides read TGTGCCAGCAGTTCGGGACAGGTCTATGGCTACACCTTC.